This TCR beta chain was profiled in a study of blood T cell repertoires in COVID-19. On the study more broadly: The cDNA or gDNA used as material had been derived from T cells, B-cell-depleted T cells, or PBMCs.

As originally analysed: Amplified reference gene primers provided the basis for estimating nucleated cell counts. The repertoire was sequenced with immunoSEQ multiplex PCR; TCRdb's copy has only in-frame clones and lacks some. V, J and clone size derive from that table, while D and trimming were established from the DNA sequence. The sample records 190,000 or so clones, around four fifths being singletons. Seattle patients were enrolled while actively infected and followed longitudinally. V gave up 4 bases and J gave up 4 bases, with 13 bases separating them. CDR3 length equals 14 residues. Germline V CDR1 and CDR2: MNHEY, SVGAGI.

What was sequenced was peripheral blood. The receptor's source is a man aged 55 to 70 with COVID-19, enrolled during active disease. The V gene is TRBV6-5, the J gene TRBJ1-1, with D tentatively TRBD1 (5 bases). For the CDR3, the DNA is TGTGCCAGCAGTTCCCGGGCAAGGGGCACTGAAGCTTTCTTT. Translation: CASSSRARGTEAFF.